This TCR beta chain was sequenced in a study of CD8+ T cells in alopecia areata. Findings and limits, study-wide: Unlike in mice, where it was clearer, TCR sharing across patients was less clear, possibly HLA-related.

Investigators isolated RNA and reverse transcribed it into cDNA to act as the sequencing template. The method was immunoSEQ multiplex PCR; TCRdb's version includes in-frame clones alone and lacks a portion of them. Altogether 270,000 or so clones were found in the sample, and no singletons occur. Markers including CD4, CD8alpha, NKG2D and NKG2ACE guided sorting of pooled cutaneous lymph node cells. This CDR3 region has 17 residues. In germline, CDR1 is FNHDT, CDR2 SITEND (reference sequence). The junction had 13 bases not matched to a gene; V was cut back by 7 bases and J by 0 bases. This clone was observed a handful of times. Antigen: not known. Genes and germline are mouse. The sequence runs out 4 residues before the end of the CDR3; the remainder is reconstructed from the germline J gene.

The receptor was isolated from a C3H/HeJ mouse with alopecia areata. Strain haplotype at MHC: H2-k. The specimen sequenced was CD4+ T cells sorted from a lymph node. This chain links TRBV19 with TRBJ2-5, with TRBD1 identical over 8 bases. The CDR3 here is CASGTGRGFLNQDTQYF. Incomplete CDR3 DNA: TGTGCCAGCGGGACAGGCCGGGGCTTTCTTAACCAAGAC.